This TCR beta chain was sequenced during a study of T cell repertoires in cytomegalovirus infection. The CDR3 contains 14 residues. Germline values: CDR1 KGHSH, CDR2 LQKENI. The germline V and J ends were trimmed by 5 bases and 8 bases, with 18 bases remaining between them. This clonotype occurred a few times. What it binds is not known. General study findings and limits: HLA-C-restricted, CMV-specific TCR beta clonotypes were dominant ex vivo.

TCRdb re-analysed the reads in MiXCR, keeping a single row per CDR3 protein. This sample has about 200,000 distinct CDR3 sequences, with nearly 9.5% found just once. The chain links TRBV18 to TRBJ1-2; no clear D gene. Sample: PBMCs. The receptor was derived from a human donor in good health (CMV status not recorded). Some clones in this sample may be carry-over from other donors' samples. CDR3 residues: CASSGDVDVSGYTF. DNA of the CDR3: TGTGCCAGCTCAGGGGATGTGGACGTGAGCGGCTACACCTTC.